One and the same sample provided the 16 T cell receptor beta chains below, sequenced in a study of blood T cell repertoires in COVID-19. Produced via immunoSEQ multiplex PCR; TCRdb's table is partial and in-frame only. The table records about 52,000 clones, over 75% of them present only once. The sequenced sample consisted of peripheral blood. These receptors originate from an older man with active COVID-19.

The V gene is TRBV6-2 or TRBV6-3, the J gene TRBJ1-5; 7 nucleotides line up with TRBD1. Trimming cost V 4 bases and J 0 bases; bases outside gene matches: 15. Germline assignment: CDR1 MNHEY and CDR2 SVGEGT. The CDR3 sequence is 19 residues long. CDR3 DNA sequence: TGTGCCAGCAGTTCTAACAGGGGCGCAGGGACCATTAGCAATCAGCCCCAGCATTTT. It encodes CASSSNRGAGTISNQPQHF.

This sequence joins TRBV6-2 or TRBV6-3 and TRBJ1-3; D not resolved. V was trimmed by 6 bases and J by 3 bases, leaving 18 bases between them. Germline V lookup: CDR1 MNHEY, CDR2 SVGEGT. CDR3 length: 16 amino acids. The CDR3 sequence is CASSLPAGRIGNTIYF. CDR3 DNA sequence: TGTGCCAGCAGCCTCCCCGCGGGGAGAATTGGAAACACCATATATTTT.

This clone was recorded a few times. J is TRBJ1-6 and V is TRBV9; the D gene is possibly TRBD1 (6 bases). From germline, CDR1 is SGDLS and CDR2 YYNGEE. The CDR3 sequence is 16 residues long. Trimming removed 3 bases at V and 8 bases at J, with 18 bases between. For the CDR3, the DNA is TGTGCCAGCAGCGCCGAGGGGGGGCGAATTGATTCACCCCTCCACTTT. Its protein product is CASSAEGGRIDSPLHF. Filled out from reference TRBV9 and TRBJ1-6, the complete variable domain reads DSGVTQTPKHLITATGQRVTLRCSPRSGDLSVYWYQQSLDQGLQFLIQYYNGEERAKGNILERFSAQQFPDLHSELNLSSLELGDSALYFCASSAEGGRIDSPLHFGNGTRLTVT.

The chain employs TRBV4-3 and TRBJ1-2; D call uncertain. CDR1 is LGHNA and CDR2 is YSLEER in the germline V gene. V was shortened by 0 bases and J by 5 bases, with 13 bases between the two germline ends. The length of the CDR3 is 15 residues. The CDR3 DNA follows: TGCGCCAGCAGCCAAGATTCGGGAGGCTATTATGGCTACACCTTC. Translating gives CASSQDSGGYYGYTF.

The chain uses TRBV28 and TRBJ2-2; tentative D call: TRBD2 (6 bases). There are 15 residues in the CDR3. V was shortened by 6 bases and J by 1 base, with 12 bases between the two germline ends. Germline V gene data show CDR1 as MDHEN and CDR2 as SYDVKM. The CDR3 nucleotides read TGTGCCAGCAGCTCCCCCGGGGGGAACACCGGGGAGCTGTTTTTT. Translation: CASSSPGGNTGELFF.

The CDR3 DNA sequence: TGTGCCAGCAGCTACCACAGGGGTGAGCTGTTTTTT. Its protein is CASSYHRGELFF. The chain couples TRBV7-9 to TRBJ2-2; 7 nucleotides align to TRBD1. CDR1 is SEHNR and CDR2 is FQNEAQ in the germline V gene (reference sequence). CDR3 length: 12 amino acids. After removal of 4 bases from V and 11 bases from J, the junction contained 4 bases not matched to a gene.

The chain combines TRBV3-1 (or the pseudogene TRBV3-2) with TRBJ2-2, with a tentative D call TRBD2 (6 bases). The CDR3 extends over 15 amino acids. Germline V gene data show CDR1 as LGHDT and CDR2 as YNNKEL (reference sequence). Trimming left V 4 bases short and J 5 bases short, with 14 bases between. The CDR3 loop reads CASSRPGTSTGELFF. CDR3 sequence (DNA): TGTGCCAGCAGCCGACCCGGGACTTCAACCGGGGAGCTGTTTTTT.

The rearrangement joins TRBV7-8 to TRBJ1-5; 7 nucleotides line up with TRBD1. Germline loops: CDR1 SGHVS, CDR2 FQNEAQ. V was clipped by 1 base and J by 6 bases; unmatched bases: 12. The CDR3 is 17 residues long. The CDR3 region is CASSLGPRQGMGQPQHF. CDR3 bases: TGTGCCAGCAGCTTAGGGCCCAGACAGGGTATGGGTCAGCCCCAGCATTTT.

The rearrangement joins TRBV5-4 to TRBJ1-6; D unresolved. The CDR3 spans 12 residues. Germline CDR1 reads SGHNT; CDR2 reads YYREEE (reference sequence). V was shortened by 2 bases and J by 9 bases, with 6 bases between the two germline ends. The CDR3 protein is CASSFHTSPLHF. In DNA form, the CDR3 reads TGTGCCAGCAGCTTCCACACTTCACCCCTCCACTTT.

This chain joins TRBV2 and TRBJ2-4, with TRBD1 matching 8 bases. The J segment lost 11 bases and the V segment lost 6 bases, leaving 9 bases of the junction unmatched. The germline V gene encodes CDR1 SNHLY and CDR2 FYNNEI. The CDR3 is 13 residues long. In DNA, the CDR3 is TGTGCCAGCAGGGAACCGGGACAGGAACTTCAGTACTTC. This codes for CASREPGQELQYF. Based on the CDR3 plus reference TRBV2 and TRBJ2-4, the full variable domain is EPEVTQTPSHQVTQMGQEVILRCVPISNHLYFYWYRQILGQKVEFLVSFYNNEISEKSEIFDDQFSVERPDGSNFTLKIRSTKLEDSAMYFCASREPGQELQYFGAGTRLSVL.

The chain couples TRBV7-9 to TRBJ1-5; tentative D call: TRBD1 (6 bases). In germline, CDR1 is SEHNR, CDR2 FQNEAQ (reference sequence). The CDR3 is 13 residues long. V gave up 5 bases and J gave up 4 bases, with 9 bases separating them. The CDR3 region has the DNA TGTGCCAGCAGCGTGGACAGTAATCAGCCCCAGCATTTT. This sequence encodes CASSVDSNQPQHF.

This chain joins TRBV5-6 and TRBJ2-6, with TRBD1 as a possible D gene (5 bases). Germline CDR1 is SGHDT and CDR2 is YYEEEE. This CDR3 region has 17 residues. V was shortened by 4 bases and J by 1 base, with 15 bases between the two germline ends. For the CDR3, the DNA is TGTGCCAGCAGCGACAGACCACATGTGTCTGGGGCCAACGTCCTGACTTTC. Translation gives CASSDRPHVSGANVLTF.

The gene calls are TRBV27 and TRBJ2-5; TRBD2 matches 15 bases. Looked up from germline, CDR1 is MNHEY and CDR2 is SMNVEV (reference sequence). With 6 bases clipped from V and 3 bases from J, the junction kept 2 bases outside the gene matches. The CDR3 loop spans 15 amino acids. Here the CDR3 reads CASRGLAGGEETQYF. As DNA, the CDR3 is TGTGCCAGCAGGGGACTAGCGGGGGGTGAAGAGACCCAGTACTTC.

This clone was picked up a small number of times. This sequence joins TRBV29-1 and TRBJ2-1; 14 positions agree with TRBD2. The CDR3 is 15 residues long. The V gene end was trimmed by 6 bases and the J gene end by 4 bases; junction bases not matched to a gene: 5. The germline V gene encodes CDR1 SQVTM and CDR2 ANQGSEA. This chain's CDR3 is CSVKGTSGGYNEQFF. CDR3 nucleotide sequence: TGCAGCGTCAAAGGGACTAGCGGGGGATACAATGAGCAGTTCTTC.

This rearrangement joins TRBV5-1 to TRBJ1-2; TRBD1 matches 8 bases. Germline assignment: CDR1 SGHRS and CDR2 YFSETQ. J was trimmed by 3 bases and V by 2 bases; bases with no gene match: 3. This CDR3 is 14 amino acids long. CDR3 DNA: TGCGCCAGCAGCTTCGGACAGGGAGACTATGGCTACACCTTC. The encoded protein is CASSFGQGDYGYTF. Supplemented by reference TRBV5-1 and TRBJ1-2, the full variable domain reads KAGVTQTPRYLIKTRGQQVTLSCSPISGHRSVSWYQQTPGQGLQFLFEYFSETQRNKGNFPGRFSGRQFSNSRSEMNVSTLELGDSALYLCASSFGQGDYGYTFGSGTRLTVV.

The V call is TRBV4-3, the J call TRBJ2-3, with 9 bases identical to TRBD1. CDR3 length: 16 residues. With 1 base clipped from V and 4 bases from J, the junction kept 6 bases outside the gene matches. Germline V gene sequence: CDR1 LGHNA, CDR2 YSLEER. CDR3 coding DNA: TGCGCCAGCAGCCAAGCTTCCGGGACAGGGTCAGATACGCAGTATTTT. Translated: CASSQASGTGSDTQYF.